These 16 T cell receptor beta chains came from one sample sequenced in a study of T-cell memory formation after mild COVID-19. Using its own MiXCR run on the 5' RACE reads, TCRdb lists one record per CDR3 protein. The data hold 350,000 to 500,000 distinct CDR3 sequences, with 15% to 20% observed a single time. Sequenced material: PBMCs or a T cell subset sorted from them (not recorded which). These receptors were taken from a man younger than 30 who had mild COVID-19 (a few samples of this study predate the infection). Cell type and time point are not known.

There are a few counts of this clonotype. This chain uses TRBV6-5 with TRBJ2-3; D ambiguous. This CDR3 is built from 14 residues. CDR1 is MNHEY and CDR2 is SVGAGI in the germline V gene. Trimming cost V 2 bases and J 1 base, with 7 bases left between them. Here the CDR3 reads CASSYPQGTDTQYF. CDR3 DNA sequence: TGTGCCAGCAGTTACCCCCAGGGCACAGATACGCAGTATTTT.

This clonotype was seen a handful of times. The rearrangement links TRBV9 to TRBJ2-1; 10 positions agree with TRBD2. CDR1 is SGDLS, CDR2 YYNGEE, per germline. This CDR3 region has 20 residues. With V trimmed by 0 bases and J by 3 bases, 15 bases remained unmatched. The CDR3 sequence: CASSVVSRTSGYIVYNEQFF. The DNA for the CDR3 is TGTGCCAGCAGCGTAGTGTCGAGGACTAGCGGCTATATTGTCTACAATGAGCAGTTCTTC. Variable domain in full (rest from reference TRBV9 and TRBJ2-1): DSGVTQTPKHLITATGQRVTLRCSPRSGDLSVYWYQQSLDQGLQFLIQYYNGEERAKGNILERFSAQQFPDLHSELNLSSLELGDSALYFCASSVVSRTSGYIVYNEQFFGPGTRLTVL.

CDR3 residues: CASSLPGSIYEQYF. CDR3 DNA sequence: TGTGCCAGCAGTTTACCAGGGAGTATTTACGAGCAGTACTTC. This chain connects TRBV28 to TRBJ2-7; perhaps D is TRBD1 or TRBD2 (5 bases each). The CDR3 is 14 residues long. V was pared by 2 bases and J by 4 bases, with 12 bases between. Germline CDR1 MDHEN, CDR2 SYDVKM.

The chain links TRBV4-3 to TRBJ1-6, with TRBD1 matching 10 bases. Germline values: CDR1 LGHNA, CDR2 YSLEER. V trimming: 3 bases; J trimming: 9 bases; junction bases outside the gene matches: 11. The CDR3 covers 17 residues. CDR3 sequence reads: CASSHLGEGTGVSPLHF. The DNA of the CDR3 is TGCGCCAGCAGCCATCTAGGAGAGGGGACAGGGGTTTCACCCCTCCACTTT.

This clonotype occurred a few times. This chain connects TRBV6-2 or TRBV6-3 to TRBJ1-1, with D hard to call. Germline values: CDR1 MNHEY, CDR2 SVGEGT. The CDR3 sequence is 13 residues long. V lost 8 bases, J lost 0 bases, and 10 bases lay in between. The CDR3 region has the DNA TGTGCCAGCGGGAGGAGACTGAACACTGAAGCTTTCTTT. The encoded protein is CASGRRLNTEAFF.

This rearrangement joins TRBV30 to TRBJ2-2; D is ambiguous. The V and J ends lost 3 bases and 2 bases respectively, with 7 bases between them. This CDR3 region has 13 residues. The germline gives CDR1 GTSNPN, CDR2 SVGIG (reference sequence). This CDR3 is CAWRRINTGELFF. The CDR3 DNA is TGTGCCTGGAGAAGAATAAACACCGGGGAGCTGTTTTTT.

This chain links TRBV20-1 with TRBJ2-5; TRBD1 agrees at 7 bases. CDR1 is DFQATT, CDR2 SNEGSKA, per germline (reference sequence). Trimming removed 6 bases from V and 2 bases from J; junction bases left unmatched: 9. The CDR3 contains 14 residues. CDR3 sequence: CSANRDSHQETQYF. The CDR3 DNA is TGCAGTGCCAACCGGGACAGTCATCAAGAGACCCAGTACTTC.

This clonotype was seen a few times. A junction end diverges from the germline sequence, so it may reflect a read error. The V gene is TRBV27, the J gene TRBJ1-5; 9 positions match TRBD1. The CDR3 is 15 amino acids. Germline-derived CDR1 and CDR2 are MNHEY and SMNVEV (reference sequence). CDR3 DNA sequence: TGTGCCAGCAGTTCAGGGACAGGGCTAAATCGGCCCCAGCATTTT. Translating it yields CASSSGTGLNRPQHF.

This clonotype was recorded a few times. CDR3 sequence: CASSGRWPGANVLTF. The CDR3 nucleotides read TGTGCCAGCAGCGGGCGGTGGCCTGGGGCCAACGTCCTGACTTTC. The J gene is TRBJ2-6, the V gene TRBV9; D is ambiguous. The CDR3 covers 15 residues. Germline CDR1 and CDR2: SGDLS and YYNGEE. V shed 3 bases and J shed 2 bases, with 9 bases lying between them. Based on the CDR3 plus reference TRBV9 and TRBJ2-6, the full variable domain is DSGVTQTPKHLITATGQRVTLRCSPRSGDLSVYWYQQSLDQGLQFLIQYYNGEERAKGNILERFSAQQFPDLHSELNLSSLELGDSALYFCASSGRWPGANVLTFGAGSRLTVL.

CDR3 in amino acids: CAISGGGAGDLVNSPLHF. DNA of the CDR3: TGTGCCATCAGTGGCGGGGGTGCAGGGGATCTCGTTAATTCACCCCTCCACTTT. The chain employs TRBV10-3 and TRBJ1-6; D may be TRBD1 (6 bases). This CDR3 is built from 18 residues. Trimming removed 4 bases at V and 6 bases at J, with 22 bases between. Germline CDR1 ENHRY, CDR2 SYGVKD.

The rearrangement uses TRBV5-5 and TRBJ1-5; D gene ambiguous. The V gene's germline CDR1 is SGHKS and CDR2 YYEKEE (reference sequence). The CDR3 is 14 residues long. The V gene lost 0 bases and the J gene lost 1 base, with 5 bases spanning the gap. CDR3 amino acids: CASSLVESNQPQHF. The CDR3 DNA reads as TGTGCCAGCAGCTTGGTAGAGAGCAATCAGCCCCAGCATTTT.

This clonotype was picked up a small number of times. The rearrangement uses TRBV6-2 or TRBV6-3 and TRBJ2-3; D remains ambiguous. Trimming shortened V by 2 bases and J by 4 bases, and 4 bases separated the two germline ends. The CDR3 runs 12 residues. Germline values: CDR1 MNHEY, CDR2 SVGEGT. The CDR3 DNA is TGTGCCAGCAGTTACGTGGCAGATACGCAGTATTTT. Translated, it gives CASSYVADTQYF.

Written as DNA, the CDR3 is TGTGCCAGCAACCTGAGGCGAGGAACTGAAGCTTTCTTT. Protein sequence: CASNLRRGTEAFF. The chain carries TRBV6-5 and TRBJ1-1; D gene ambiguous. The CDR3 runs 13 residues. V gave up 7 bases and J gave up 5 bases, with 14 bases separating them. Germline V gene data show CDR1 as MNHEY and CDR2 as SVGAGI.

In DNA, the CDR3 is TGTGCCAGCAGTTACGGACCGACCGGGACAGGACTAAATCAGCCCCAGCATTTT. Its protein is CASSYGPTGTGLNQPQHF. The chain uses TRBV6-6 and TRBJ1-5; 8 bases fit TRBD1. CDR1 and CDR2 from the germline V gene are MNHNY and SVGAGI (reference sequence). CDR3 size: 18 residues. The J segment lost 4 bases and the V segment lost 2 bases, leaving 13 bases of the junction unmatched.

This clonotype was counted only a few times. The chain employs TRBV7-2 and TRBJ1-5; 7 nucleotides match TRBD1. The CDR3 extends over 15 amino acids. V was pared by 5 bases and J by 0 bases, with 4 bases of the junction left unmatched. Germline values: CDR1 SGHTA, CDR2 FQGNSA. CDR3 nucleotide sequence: TGTGCCAGCAGCCCCCAGGGGGATAGCAATCAGCCCCAGCATTTT. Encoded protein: CASSPQGDSNQPQHF.

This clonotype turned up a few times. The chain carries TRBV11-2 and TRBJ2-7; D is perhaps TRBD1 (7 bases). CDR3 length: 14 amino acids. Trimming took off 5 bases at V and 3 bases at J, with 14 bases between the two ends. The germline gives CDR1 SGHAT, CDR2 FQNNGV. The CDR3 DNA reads TGTGCCAGCAGCCGCGGAGGGGGCTTCTACGAGCAGTACTTC. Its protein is CASSRGGGFYEQYF.